This TCR beta chain came from a study of T cells after yellow fever vaccination. This clonotype was counted at least ten times. Its antigen is still unknown. The trim removed 6 bases at V and 4 bases at J, leaving 5 bases unmatched. This CDR3 region has 13 residues. Germline V lookup: CDR1 SQVTM, CDR2 ANQGSEA. Overall study results and limits: Only a minor proportion of clonotypes was detected across both CD4 and CD8 compartments. Subsequent to the booster, the majority of primary-vaccination clones reappeared (around 96% CD4, about 90% CD8).

Using its own MiXCR run on the 5' RACE reads, TCRdb lists one record per CDR3 protein. The sample comprises over 250,000 distinct CDR3 sequences, approximately 5.2% of which are singletons, and roughly 3.5% rests with the top ten. The receptor comes from a man between 18 and 35 years old who received the YFV17D yellow fever vaccine. The chain combines TRBV29-1 with TRBJ2-3; 9 bases align to TRBD2. Sequenced material: CD4+ T cells sorted from PBMCs, taken on the day of the yellow fever booster vaccination. CDR3 region: CSVMKRGADTQYF. CDR3 in DNA: TGCAGCGTGATGAAGCGGGGGGCAGATACGCAGTATTTT.